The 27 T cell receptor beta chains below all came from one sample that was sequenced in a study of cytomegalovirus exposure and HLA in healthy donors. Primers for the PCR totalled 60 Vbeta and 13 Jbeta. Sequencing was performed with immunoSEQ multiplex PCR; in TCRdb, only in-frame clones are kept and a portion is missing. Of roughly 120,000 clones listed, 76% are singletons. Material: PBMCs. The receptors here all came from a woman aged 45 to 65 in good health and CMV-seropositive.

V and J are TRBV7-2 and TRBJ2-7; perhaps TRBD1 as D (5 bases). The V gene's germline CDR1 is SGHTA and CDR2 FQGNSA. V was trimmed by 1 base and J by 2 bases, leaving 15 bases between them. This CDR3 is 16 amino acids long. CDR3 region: CASSLEGLGQAYEQYF. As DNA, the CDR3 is TGTGCCAGCAGCTTAGAGGGGCTCGGCCAGGCCTACGAGCAGTACTTC.

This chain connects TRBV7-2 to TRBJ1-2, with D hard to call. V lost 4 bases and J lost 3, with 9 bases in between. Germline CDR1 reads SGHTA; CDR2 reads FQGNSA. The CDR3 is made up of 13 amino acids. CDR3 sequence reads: CASSSRHDYGYTF. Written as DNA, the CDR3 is TGTGCCAGCAGCTCCCGACATGACTATGGCTACACCTTC.

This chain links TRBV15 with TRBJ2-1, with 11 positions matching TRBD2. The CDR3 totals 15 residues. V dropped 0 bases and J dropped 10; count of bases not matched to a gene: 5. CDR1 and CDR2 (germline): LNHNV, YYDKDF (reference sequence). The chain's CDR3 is CATSRDILAGVEQFF. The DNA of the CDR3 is TGTGCCACCAGCAGAGATATACTAGCGGGAGTAGAGCAGTTCTTC. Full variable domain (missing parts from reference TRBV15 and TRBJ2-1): DAMVIQNPRYQVTQFGKPVTLSCSQTLNHNVMYWYQQKSSQAPKLLFHYYDKDFNNEADTPDNFQSRRPNTSFCFLDIRSPGLGDTAMYLCATSRDILAGVEQFFGPGTRLTVL.

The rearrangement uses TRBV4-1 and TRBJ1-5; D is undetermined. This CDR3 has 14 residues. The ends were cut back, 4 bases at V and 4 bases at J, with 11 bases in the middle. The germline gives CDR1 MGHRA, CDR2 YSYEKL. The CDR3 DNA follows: TGCGCCAGCAGCCTAAACCGGGAGAATCAGCCCCAGCATTTT. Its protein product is CASSLNRENQPQHF.

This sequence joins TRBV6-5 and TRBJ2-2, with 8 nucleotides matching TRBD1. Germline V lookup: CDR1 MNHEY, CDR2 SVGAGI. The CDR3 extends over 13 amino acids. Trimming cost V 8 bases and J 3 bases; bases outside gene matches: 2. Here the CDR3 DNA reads TGTGCCAGCGGCAGGGGGCACACCGGGGAGCTGTTTTTT. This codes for CASGRGHTGELFF.

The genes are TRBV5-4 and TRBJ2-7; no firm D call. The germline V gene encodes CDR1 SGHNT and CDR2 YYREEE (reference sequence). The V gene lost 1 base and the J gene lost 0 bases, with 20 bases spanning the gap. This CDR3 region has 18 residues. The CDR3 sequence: CASSLKPRRLNSSYEQYF. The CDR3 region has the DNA TGTGCCAGCAGCTTGAAACCCCGTCGTTTAAATAGCTCCTACGAGCAGTACTTC.

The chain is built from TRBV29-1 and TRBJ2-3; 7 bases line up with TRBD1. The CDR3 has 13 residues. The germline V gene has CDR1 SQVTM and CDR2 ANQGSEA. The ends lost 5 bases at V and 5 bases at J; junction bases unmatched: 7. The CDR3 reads CSVSRDSQDTQYF. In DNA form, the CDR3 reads TGCAGCGTTTCCCGGGACAGTCAAGATACGCAGTATTTT.

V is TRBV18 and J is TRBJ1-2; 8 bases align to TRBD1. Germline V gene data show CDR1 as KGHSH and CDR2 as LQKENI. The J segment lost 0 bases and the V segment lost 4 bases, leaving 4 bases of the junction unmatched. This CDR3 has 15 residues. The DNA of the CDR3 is TGTGCCAGCTCACAGGACAGGGCCGCTAACTATGGCTACACCTTC. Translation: CASSQDRAANYGYTF.

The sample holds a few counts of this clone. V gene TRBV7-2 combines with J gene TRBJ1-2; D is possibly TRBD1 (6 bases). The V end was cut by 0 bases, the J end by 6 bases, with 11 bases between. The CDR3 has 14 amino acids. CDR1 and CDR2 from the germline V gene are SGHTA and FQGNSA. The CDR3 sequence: CASSLAQGRDGYTF. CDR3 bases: TGTGCCAGCAGCTTAGCCCAGGGGCGGGATGGCTACACCTTC.

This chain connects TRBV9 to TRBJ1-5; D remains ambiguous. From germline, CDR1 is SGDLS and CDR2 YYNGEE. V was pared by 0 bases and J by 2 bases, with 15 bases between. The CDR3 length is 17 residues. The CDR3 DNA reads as TGTGCCAGCAGCGTAGAGAGGGCGCGCGGTCGCAATCAGCCCCAGCATTTT. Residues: CASSVERARGRNQPQHF.

Written as DNA, the CDR3 is TGTGCCATCAGTGGGACTAGCGGGAGGTACGAGCAGTACTTC. This translates into CAISGTSGRYEQYF. J is TRBJ2-7 and V is TRBV10-3; 14 nucleotides line up with TRBD2. V trimming: 4 bases; J trimming: 4 bases; junction bases outside the gene matches: 0. The CDR3 sequence is 14 residues long. Germline CDR1 and CDR2: ENHRY and SYGVKD.

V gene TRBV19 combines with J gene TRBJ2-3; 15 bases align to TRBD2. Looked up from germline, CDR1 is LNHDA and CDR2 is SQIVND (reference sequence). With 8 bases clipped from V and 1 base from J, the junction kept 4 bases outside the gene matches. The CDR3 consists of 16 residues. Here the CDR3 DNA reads TGTGCCAGTGGACTAGCGGGAGGGCCTGGCACAGATACGCAGTATTTT. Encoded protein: CASGLAGGPGTDTQYF.

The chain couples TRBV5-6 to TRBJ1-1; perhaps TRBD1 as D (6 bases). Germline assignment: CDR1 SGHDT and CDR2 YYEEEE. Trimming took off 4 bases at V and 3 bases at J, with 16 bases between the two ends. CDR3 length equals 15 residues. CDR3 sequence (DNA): TGTGCCAGCAGCAAACAAGACAGGAGCCACACTGAAGCTTTCTTT. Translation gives CASSKQDRSHTEAFF.

CDR3 DNA: TGTGCCAGCAGCTTAGTGCCAGGGGGTTTACCCTACGAGCAGTACTTC. This encodes CASSLVPGGLPYEQYF. The V and J genes are TRBV11-3 and TRBJ2-7, with TRBD1 matching 7 bases. Germline values: CDR1 SGHNT, CDR2 YENEEA. The CDR3 runs 16 residues. Trimming at V came to 1 base and at J to 2 bases, leaving 8 bases not matched to a gene.

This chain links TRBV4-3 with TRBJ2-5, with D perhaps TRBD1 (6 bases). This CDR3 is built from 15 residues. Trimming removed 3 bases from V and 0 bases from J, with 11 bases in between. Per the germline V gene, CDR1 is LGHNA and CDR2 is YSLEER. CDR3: CASSHLQGNQETQYF. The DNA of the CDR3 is TGCGCCAGCAGCCACCTACAGGGAAACCAAGAGACCCAGTACTTC.

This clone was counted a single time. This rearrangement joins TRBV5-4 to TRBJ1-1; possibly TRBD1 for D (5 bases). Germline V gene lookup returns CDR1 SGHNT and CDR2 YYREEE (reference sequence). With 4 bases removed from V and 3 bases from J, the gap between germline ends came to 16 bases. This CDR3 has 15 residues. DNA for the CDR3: TGTGCCAGCAGCGGCCACCGAGTAGGGGACACTGAAGCTTTCTTT. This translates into CASSGHRVGDTEAFF.

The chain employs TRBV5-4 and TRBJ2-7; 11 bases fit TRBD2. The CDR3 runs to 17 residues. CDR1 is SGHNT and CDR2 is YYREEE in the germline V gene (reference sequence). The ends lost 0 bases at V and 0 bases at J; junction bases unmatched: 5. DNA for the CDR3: TGTGCCAGCAGCTTGGGACTAGCGGGATCCCGCTCCTACGAGCAGTACTTC. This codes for CASSLGLAGSRSYEQYF.

CDR3 DNA: TGTGCCAGCAGCTTAGTGGCTAGCGGGAGCTATGAGCAGTTCTTC. Translation gives CASSLVASGSYEQFF. This chain uses TRBV7-2 with TRBJ2-1, with 10 nucleotides matching TRBD2. The CDR3 has 15 amino acids. CDR1 and CDR2 (germline): SGHTA, FQGNSA. Germline trimming cut 1 base from V and 8 bases from J; bases unmatched to any gene: 5.

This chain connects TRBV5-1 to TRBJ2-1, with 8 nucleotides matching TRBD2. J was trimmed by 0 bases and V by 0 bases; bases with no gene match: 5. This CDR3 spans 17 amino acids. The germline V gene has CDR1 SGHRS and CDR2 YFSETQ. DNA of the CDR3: TGCGCCAGCAGCTTGGCCCCAGCGGGGGCCTCCTACAATGAGCAGTTCTTC. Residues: CASSLAPAGASYNEQFF.

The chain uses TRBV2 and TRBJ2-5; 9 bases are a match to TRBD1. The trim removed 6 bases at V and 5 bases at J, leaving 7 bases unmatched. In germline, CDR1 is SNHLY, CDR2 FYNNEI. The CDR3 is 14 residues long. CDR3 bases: TGTGCCAGCAGCCAACAGGGGGCAGGGGAGACCCAGTACTTC. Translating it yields CASSQQGAGETQYF.

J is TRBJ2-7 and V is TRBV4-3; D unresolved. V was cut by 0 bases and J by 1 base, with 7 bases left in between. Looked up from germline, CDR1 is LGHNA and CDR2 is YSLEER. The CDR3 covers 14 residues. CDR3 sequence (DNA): TGCGCCAGCAGCCAAGACAGGTGGTCCTACGAGCAGTACTTC. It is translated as CASSQDRWSYEQYF.

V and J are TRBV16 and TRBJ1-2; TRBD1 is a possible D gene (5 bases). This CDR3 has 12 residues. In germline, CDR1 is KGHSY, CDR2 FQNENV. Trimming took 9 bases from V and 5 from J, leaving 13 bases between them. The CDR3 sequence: CASHKGLYGYTF. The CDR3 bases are TGTGCCAGTCACAAGGGGCTGTATGGCTACACCTTC.

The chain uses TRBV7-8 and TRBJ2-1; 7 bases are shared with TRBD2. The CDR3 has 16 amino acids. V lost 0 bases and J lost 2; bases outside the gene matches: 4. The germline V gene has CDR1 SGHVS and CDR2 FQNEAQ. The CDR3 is CASSLAAGDAYNEQFF. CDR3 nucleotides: TGTGCCAGCAGCTTAGCTGCGGGAGATGCCTACAATGAGCAGTTCTTC.

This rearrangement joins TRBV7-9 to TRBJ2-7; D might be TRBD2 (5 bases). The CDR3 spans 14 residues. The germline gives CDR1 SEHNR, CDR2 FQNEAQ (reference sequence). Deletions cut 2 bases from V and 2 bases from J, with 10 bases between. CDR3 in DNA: TGTGCCAGCAGCTTACAACTAGGCCCCTACGAGCAGTACTTC. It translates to CASSLQLGPYEQYF.

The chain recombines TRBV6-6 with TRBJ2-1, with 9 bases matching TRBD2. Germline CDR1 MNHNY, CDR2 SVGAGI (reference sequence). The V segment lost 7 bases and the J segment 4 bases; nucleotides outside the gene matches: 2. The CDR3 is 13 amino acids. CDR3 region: CASKAGGYNEQFF. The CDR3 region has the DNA TGTGCCAGCAAAGCGGGGGGTTACAATGAGCAGTTCTTC.

The CDR3 reads CASSPRTGSYEQYF. Here the CDR3 DNA reads TGTGCCAGCAGCCCCAGGACTGGTTCCTACGAGCAGTACTTC. The genes are TRBV9 and TRBJ2-7, with D perhaps matching TRBD2 (5 bases). The CDR3 has 14 amino acids. Germline assignment: CDR1 SGDLS and CDR2 YYNGEE. Trimming removed 4 bases at V and 1 base at J, with 12 bases between.

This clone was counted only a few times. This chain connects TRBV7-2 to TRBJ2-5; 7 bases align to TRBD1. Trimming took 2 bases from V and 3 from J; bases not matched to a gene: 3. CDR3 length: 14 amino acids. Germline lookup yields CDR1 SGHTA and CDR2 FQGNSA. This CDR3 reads CASSLWGQKETQYF. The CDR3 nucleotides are TGTGCCAGCAGCTTATGGGGACAGAAAGAGACCCAGTACTTC.